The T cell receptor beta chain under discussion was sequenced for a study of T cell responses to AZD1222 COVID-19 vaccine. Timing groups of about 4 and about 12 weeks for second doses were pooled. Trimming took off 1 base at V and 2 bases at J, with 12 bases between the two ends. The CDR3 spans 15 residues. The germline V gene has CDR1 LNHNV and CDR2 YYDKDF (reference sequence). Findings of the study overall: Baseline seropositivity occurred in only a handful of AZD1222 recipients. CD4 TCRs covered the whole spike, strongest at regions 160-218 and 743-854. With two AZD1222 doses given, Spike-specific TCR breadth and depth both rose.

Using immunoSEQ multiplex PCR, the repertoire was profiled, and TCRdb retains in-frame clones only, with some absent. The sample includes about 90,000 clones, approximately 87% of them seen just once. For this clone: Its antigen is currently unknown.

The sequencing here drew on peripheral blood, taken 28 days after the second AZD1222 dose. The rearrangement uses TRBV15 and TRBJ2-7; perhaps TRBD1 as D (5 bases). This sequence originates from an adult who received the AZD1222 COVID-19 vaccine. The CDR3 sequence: CATSRGHPDTYEQYF. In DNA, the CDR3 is TGTGCCACCAGCAGAGGACACCCGGACACCTACGAGCAGTACTTC. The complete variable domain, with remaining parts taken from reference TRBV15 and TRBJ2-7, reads DAMVIQNPRYQVTQFGKPVTLSCSQTLNHNVMYWYQQKSSQAPKLLFHYYDKDFNNEADTPDNFQSRRPNTSFCFLDIRSPGLGDTAMYLCATSRGHPDTYEQYFGPGTRLTVT.